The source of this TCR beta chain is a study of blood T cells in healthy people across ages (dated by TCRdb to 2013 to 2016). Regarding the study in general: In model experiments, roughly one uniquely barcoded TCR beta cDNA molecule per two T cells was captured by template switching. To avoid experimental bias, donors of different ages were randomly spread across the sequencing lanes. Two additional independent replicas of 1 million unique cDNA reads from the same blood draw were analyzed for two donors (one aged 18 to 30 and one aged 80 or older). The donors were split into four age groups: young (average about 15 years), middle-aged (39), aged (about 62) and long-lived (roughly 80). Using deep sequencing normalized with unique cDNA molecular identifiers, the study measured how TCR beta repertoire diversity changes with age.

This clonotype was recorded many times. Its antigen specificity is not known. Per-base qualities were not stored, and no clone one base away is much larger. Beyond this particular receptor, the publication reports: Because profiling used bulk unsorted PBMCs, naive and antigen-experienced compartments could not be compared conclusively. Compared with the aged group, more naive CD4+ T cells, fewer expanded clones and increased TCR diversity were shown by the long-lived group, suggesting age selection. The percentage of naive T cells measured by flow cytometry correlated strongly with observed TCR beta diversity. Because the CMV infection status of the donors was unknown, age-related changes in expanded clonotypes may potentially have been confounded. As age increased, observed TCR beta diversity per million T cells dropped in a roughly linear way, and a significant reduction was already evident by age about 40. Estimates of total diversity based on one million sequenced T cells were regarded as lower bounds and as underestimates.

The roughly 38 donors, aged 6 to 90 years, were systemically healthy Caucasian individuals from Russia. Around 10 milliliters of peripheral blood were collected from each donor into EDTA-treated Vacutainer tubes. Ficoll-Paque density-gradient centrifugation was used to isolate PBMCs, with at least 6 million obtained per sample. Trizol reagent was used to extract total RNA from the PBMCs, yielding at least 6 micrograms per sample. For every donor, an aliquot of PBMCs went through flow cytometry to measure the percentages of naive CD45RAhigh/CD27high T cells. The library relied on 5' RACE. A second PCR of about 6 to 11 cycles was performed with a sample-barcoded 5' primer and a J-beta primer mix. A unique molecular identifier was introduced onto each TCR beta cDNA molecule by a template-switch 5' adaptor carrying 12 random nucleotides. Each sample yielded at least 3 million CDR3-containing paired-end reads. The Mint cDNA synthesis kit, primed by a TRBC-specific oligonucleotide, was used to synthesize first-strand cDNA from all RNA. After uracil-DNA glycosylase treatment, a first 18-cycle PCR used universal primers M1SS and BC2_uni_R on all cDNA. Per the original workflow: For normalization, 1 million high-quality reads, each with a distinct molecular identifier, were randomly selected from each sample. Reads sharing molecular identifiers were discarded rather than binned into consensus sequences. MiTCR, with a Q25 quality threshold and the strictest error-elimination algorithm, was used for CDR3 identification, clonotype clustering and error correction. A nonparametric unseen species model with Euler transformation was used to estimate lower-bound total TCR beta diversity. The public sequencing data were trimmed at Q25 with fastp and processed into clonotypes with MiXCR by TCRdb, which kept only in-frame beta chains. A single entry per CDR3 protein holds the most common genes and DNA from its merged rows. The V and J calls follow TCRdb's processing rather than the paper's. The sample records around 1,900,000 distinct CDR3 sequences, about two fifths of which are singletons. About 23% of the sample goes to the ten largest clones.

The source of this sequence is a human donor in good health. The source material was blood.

The sequence in DNA is TGTGCCAGCAGCTTGGACAGGTCTGGGGCCAACGTCCTGACTTTC. Its protein is CASSLDRSGANVLTF. The chain employs TRBV7-2 and TRBJ2-6, and TRBD1 aligns with 7 junction nucleotides. The CDR3 sequence holds 15 residues, the cysteine and phenylalanine included. Just CDR3 DNA is preserved here, 45 bases in frame from base 1. From V the trimming removes 3 bases and from J it removes 1 base, while the gene matches leave 0 bases of the junction unaccounted for. Taken from the germline V gene, the CDR1 and CDR2 loops are SGHTA and FQGNSA.